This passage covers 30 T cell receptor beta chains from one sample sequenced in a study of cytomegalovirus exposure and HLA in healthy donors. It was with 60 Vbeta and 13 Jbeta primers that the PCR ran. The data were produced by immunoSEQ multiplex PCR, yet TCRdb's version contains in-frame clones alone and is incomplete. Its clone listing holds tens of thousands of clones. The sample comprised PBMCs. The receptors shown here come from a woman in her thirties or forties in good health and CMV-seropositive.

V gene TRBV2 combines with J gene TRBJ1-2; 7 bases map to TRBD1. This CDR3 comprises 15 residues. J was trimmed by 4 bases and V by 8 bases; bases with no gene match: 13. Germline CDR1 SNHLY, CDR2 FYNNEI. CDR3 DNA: TGTGCCAGCGCCGCGGGGACAGACTCCCTCTATGGCTACACCTTC. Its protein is CASAAGTDSLYGYTF.

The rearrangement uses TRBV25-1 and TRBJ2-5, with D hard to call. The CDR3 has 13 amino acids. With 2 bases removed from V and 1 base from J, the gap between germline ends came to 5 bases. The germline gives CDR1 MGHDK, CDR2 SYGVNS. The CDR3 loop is CASSEGAQETQYF. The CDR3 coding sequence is TGTGCCAGCAGTGAAGGAGCCCAAGAGACCCAGTACTTC.

The CDR3 region is CASRGSYEQYF. The CDR3 DNA follows: TGTGCCAGCCGAGGCTCCTACGAGCAGTACTTC. The chain couples TRBV6-5 to TRBJ2-7; D is ambiguous. From germline, CDR1 is MNHEY and CDR2 SVGAGI. V shed 8 bases and J shed 0 bases, with 5 bases lying between them. This CDR3 spans 11 amino acids.

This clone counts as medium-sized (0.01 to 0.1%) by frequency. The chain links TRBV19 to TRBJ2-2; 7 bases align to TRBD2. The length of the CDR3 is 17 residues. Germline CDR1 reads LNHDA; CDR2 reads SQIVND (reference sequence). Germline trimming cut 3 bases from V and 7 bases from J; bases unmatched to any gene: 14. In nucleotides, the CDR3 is TGTGCCAGTAGTATGGGCAGGACCTCTTGGGAGGGCGGGGAGCTGTTTTTT. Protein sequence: CASSMGRTSWEGGELFF.

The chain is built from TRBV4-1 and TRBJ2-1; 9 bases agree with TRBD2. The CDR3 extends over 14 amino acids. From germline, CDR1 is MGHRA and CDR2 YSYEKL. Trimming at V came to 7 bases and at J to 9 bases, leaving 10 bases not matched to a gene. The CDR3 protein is CASTNFRRGGEQFF. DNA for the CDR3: TGCGCCAGCACCAACTTCCGGCGGGGGGGTGAGCAGTTCTTC.

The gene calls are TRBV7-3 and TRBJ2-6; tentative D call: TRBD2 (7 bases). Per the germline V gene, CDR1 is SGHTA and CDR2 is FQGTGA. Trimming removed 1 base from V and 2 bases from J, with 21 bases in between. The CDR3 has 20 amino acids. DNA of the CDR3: TGTGCCAGCAGCTTAAGGGGAATTGGGGGGGGGCCCCCTGGGGCCAACGTCCTGACTTTC. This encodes CASSLRGIGGGPPGANVLTF.

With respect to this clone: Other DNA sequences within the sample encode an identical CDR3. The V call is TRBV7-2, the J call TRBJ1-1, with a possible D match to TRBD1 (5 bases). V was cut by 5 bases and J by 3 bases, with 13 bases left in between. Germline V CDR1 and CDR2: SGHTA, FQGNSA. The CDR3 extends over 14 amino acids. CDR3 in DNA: TGTGCCAGCAGCCGGCAGGGAGGGGACACTGAAGCTTTCTTT. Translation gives CASSRQGGDTEAFF.

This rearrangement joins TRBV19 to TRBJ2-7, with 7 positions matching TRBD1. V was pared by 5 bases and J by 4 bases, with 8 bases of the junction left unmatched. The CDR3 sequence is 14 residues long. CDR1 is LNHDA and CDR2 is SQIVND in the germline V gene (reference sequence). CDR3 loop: CASSPRDRNYEQYF. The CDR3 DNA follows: TGTGCCAGTAGTCCCCGGGACAGAAATTACGAGCAGTACTTC.

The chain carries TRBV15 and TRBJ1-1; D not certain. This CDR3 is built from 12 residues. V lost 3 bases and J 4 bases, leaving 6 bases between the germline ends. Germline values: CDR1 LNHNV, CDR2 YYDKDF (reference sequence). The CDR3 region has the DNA TGTGCCACCAGCAGGCGACTCACTGAAGCTTTCTTT. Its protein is CATSRRLTEAFF.

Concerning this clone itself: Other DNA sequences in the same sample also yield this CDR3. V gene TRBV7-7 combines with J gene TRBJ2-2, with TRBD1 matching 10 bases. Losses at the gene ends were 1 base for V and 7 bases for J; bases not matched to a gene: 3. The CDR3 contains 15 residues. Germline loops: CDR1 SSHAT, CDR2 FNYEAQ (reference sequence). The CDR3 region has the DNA TGTGCCAGCAGCTTAGGACAGGGGGCCATCGGGGAGCTGTTTTTT. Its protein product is CASSLGQGAIGELFF.

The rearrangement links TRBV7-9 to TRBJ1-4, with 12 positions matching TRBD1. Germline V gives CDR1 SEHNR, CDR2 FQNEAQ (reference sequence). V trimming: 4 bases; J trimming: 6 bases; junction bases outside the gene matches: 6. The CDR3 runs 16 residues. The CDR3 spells CASSSGQGAFDEKLFF. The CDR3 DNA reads TGTGCCAGCAGCTCGGGACAGGGGGCCTTTGATGAAAAACTGTTTTTT. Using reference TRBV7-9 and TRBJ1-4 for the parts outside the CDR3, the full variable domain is DTGVSQNPRHKITKRGQNVTFRCDPISEHNRLYWYRQTLGQGPEFLTYFQNEAQLEKSRLLSDRFSAERPKGSFSTLEIQRTEQGDSAMYLCASSSGQGAFDEKLFFGSGTQLSVL.

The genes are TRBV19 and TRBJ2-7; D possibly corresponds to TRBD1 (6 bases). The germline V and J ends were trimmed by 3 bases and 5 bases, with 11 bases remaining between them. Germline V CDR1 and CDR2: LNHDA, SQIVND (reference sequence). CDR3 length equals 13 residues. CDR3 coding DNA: TGTGCCAGTAGTATTGGGGGCTTACACGAGCAGTACTTC. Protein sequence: CASSIGGLHEQYF.

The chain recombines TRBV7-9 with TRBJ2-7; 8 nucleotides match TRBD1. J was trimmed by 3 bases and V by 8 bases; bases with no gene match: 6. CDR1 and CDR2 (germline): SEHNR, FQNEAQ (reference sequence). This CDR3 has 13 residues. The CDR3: CASGDRGRYEQYF. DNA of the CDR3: TGTGCCAGCGGCGACAGGGGTCGCTACGAGCAGTACTTC.

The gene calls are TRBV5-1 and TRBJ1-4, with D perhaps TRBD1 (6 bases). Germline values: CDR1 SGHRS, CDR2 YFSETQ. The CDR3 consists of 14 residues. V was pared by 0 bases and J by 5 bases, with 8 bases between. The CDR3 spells CASSLGTENEKLFF. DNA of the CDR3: TGCGCCAGCAGCTTGGGGACAGAAAATGAAAAACTGTTTTTT.

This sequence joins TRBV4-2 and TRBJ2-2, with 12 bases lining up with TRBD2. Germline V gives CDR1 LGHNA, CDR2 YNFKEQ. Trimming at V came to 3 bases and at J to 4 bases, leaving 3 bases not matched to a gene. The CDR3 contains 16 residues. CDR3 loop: CASSQGGLAGTGELFF. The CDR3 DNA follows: TGTGCCAGCAGCCAGGGGGGACTAGCGGGCACCGGGGAGCTGTTTTTT.

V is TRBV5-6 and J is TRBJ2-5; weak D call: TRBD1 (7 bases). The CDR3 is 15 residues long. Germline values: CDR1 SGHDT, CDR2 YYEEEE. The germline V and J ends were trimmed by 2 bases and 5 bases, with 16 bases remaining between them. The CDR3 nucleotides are TGTGCCAGCAGCTTAAAGGGGGCTGGGGGGGAGACCCAGTACTTC. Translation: CASSLKGAGGETQYF.

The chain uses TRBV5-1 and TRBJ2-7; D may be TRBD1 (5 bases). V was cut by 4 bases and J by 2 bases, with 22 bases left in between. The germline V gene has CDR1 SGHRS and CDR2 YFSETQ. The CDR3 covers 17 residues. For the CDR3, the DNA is TGCGCCAGCAGCCCGAGAGGAAATTCCGACAGTACCTACGAGCAGTACTTC. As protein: CASSPRGNSDSTYEQYF.

CDR3 DNA sequence: TGTGCCAGCAGAACCAGGGGTGAAGGCACTGAAGCTTTCTTT. It yields the protein CASRTRGEGTEAFF. This rearrangement joins TRBV2 to TRBJ1-1; TRBD1 is a possible D gene (6 bases). V dropped 6 bases and J dropped 4 bases, with 15 bases sitting between them. CDR1 and CDR2 from the germline V gene are SNHLY and FYNNEI. This CDR3 region has 14 residues. Complete variable domain (other parts from reference TRBV2 and TRBJ1-1): EPEVTQTPSHQVTQMGQEVILRCVPISNHLYFYWYRQILGQKVEFLVSFYNNEISEKSEIFDDQFSVERPDGSNFTLKIRSTKLEDSAMYFCASRTRGEGTEAFFGQGTRLTVV.

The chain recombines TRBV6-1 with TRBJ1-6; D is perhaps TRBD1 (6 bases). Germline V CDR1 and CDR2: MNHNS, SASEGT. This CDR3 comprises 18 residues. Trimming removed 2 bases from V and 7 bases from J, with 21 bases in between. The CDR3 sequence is CASSERGGSMGLNSPLHF. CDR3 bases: TGTGCCAGCAGTGAACGGGGGGGCAGCATGGGTTTAAATTCACCCCTCCACTTT.

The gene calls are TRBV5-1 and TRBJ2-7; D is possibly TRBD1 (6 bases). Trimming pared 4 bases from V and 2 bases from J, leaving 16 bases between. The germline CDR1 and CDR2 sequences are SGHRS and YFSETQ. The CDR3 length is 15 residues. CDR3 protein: CASSRGNRDPYEQYF. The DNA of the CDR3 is TGCGCCAGCAGCCGAGGAAACAGGGACCCCTACGAGCAGTACTTC.

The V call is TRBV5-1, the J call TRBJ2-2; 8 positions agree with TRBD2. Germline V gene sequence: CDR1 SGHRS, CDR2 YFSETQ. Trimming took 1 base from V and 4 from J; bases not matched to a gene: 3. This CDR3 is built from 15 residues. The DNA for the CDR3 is TGCGCCAGCAGCTTGTCCGGGAGGGCCACCGGGGAGCTGTTTTTT. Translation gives CASSLSGRATGELFF.

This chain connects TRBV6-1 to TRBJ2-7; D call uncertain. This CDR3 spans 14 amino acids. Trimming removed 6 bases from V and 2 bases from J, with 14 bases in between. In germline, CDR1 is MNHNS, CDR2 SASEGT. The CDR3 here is CASSLLRSAYEQYF. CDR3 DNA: TGTGCCAGCAGCCTCCTGAGGTCTGCCTACGAGCAGTACTTC.

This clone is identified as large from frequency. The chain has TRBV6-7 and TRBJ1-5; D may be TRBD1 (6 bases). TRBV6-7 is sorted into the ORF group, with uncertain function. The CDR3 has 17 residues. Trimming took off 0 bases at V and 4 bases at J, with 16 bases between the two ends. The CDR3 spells CASSYSQGVPMNQPQHF. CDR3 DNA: TGTGCCAGCAGTTACTCACAGGGAGTCCCCATGAATCAGCCCCAGCATTTT.

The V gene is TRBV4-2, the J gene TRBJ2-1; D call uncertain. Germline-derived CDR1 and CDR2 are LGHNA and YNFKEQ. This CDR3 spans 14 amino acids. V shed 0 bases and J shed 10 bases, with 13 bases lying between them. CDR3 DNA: TGTGCCAGCAGCCAAGACGCCAATATAGTAGAGCAGTTCTTC. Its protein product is CASSQDANIVEQFF.

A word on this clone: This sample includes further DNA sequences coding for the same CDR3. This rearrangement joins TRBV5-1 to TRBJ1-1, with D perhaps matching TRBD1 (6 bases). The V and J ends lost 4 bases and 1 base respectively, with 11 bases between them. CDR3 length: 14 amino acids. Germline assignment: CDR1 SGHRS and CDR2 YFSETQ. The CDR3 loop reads CASSNGQPNTEAFF. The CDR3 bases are TGCGCCAGCAGCAATGGACAGCCGAACACTGAAGCTTTCTTT.

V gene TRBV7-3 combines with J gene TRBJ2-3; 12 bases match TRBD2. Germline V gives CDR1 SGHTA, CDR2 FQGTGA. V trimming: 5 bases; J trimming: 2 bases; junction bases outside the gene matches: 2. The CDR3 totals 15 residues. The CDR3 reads CASSGLAGTTDTQYF. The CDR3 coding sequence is TGTGCCAGCAGCGGACTAGCGGGAACCACAGATACGCAGTATTTT.

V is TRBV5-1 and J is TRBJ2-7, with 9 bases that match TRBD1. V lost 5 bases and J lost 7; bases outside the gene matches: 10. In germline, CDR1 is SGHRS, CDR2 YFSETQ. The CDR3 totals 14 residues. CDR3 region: CASRQDRGFGEQYF. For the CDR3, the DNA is TGCGCCAGCAGACAGGACAGGGGATTCGGAGAGCAGTACTTC.

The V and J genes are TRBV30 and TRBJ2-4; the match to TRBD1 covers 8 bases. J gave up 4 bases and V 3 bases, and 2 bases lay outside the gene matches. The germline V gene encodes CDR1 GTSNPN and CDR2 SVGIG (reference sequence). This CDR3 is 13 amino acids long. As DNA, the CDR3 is TGTGCCTGGAGGGACAGGGTGAAAAACATTCAGTACTTC. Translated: CAWRDRVKNIQYF.

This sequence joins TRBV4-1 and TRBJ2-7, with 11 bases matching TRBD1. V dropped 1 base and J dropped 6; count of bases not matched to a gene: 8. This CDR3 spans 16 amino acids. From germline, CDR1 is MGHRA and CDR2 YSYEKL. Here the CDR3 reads CASSQVIQDRGLEQYF. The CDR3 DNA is TGCGCCAGCAGCCAAGTCATACAGGACAGGGGGCTCGAGCAGTACTTC.

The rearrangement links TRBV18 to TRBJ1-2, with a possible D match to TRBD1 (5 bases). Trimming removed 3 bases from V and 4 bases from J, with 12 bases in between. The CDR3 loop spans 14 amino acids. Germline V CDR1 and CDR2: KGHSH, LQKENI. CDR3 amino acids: CASSPSQGIYGYTF. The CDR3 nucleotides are TGTGCCAGCTCACCTTCCCAGGGTATCTATGGCTACACCTTC.